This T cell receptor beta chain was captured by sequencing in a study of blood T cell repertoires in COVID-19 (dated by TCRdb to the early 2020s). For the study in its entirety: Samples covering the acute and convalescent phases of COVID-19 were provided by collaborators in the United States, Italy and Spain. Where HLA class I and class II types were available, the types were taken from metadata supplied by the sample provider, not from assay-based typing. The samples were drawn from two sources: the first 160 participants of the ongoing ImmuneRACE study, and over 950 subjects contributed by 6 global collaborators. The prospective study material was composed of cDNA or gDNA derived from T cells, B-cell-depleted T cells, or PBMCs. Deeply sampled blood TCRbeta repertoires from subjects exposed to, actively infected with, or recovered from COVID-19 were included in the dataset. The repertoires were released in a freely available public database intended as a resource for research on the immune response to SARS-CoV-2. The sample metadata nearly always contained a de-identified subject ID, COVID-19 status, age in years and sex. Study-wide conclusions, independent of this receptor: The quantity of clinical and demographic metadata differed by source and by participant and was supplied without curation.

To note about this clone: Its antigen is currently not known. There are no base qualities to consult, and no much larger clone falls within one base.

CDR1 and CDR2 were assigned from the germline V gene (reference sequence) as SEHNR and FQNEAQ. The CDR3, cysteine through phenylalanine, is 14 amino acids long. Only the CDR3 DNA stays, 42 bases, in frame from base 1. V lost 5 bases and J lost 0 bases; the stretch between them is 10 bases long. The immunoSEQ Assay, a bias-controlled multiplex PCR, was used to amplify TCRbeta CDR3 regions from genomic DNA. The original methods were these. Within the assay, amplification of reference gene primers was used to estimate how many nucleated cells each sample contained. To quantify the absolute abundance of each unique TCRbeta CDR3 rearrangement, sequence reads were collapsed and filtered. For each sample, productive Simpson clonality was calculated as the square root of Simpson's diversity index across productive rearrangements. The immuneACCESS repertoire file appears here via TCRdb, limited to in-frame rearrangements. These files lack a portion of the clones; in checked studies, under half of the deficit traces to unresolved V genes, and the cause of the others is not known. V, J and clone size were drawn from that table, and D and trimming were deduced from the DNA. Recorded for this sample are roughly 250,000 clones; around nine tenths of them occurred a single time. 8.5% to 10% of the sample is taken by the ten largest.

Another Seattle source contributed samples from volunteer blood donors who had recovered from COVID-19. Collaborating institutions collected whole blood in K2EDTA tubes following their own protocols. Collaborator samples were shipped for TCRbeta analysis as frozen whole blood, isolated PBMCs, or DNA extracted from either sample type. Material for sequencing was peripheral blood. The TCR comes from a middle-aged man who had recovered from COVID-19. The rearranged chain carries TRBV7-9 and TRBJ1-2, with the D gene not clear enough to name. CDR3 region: CASSPYGANYGYTF. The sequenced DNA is TGTGCCAGCAGCCCGTACGGGGCTAACTATGGCTACACCTTC.